Shown below are 19 T cell receptor beta chains from a single sample sequenced in a study of T cells after yellow fever vaccination. Via MiXCR, TCRdb re-called the 5' RACE reads, giving one row per CDR3 protein. This sample has about 350,000 distinct CDR3 sequences, with around a tenth found just once. The source was PBMCs, collected on the day of the first yellow fever vaccination. Receptor source: a man between 18 and 35 years old who received the YFV17D yellow fever vaccine.

There are a few counts of this clonotype. The chain is built from TRBV7-9 and TRBJ2-7, with TRBD1 matching 9 bases. Germline CDR1 is SEHNR and CDR2 is FQNEAQ (reference sequence). The V gene end was trimmed by 3 bases and the J gene end by 5 bases; junction bases not matched to a gene: 5. CDR3 length: 14 residues. The CDR3 sequence is CASSLDRGRDEQYF. CDR3 in DNA: TGTGCCAGCAGCTTGGACAGGGGCCGGGACGAGCAGTACTTC.

This clonotype occurred a few times. V and J are TRBV7-9 and TRBJ1-2; 8 bases fit TRBD1. The V gene's germline CDR1 is SEHNR and CDR2 FQNEAQ (reference sequence). The V gene end was trimmed by 11 bases and the J gene end by 0 bases; junction bases not matched to a gene: 11. There are 15 residues in the CDR3. The CDR3 spells CAGTDRASTNYGYTF. The CDR3 DNA reads TGTGCCGGAACGGACAGGGCATCGACTAACTATGGCTACACCTTC.

The gene calls are TRBV28 and TRBJ2-1; 8 bases are shared with TRBD1. Germline V gene data show CDR1 as MDHEN and CDR2 as SYDVKM. The CDR3 loop spans 14 amino acids. V dropped 7 bases and J dropped 8; count of bases not matched to a gene: 10. The CDR3 nucleotides read TGTGCCAGCAAGGTGACAGGGGATAAGGATGAGCAGTTCTTC. Translation: CASKVTGDKDEQFF.

This clonotype came up a few times. The chain employs TRBV7-2 and TRBJ1-5; D unclear. CDR1 is SGHTA, CDR2 FQGNSA, per germline. The CDR3 spans 12 residues. V lost 7 bases and J 7 bases, leaving 11 bases between the germline ends. DNA of the CDR3: TGTGCCAGCACCACCACGGGACAGCCCCAGCATTTT. Protein: CASTTTGQPQHF.

The CDR3 protein is CASSLGTRRSSYNEQFF. In DNA form, the CDR3 reads TGTGCCAGCAGCCTCGGGACTAGGCGAAGCTCCTACAATGAGCAGTTCTTC. The chain recombines TRBV7-6 with TRBJ2-1; 8 bases fit TRBD2. Germline CDR1 is SGHVS and CDR2 is FNYEAQ. This CDR3 region has 17 residues. V shed 5 bases, J shed 0 bases, and the junction held 9 bases outside the gene matches.

Many counts were recorded for this clonotype. The CDR3 DNA sequence: TGCGCCAGCAGGGACAGGGGGTTGACAGATACGCAGTATTTT. Translation gives CASRDRGLTDTQYF. The genes are TRBV4-1 and TRBJ2-3, with 10 positions matching TRBD1. This CDR3 spans 14 amino acids. Germline CDR1 MGHRA, CDR2 YSYEKL. Trimming cost V 6 bases and J 3 bases; bases outside gene matches: 3.

This chain connects TRBV4-3 to TRBJ2-3, with D tentatively TRBD2 (5 bases). The V end lost 0 bases, the J end lost 6 bases, and 16 bases lay between the germline ends. CDR3 length equals 16 residues. Germline V gives CDR1 LGHNA, CDR2 YSLEER. This CDR3 is CASSQDLSVGSDTQYF. The CDR3 DNA reads as TGCGCCAGCAGCCAAGATCTATCCGTTGGGAGTGATACGCAGTATTTT.

This clonotype was detected a few times. This rearrangement joins TRBV7-2 to TRBJ2-5; D might be TRBD2 (7 bases). The ends were cut back, 4 bases at V and 5 bases at J, with 20 bases in the middle. Per the germline V gene, CDR1 is SGHTA and CDR2 is FQGNSA. The CDR3 loop spans 16 amino acids. The CDR3 here is CASSSFMGGGRETQYF. CDR3 DNA sequence: TGTGCCAGCAGCTCTTTTATGGGGGGGGGCCGTGAGACCCAGTACTTC. Together with reference TRBV7-2 and TRBJ2-5, the CDR3 gives the full variable domain: GAGVSQSPSNKVTEKGKDVELRCDPISGHTALYWYRQSLGQGLEFLIYFQGNSAPDKSGLPSDRFSAERTGGSVSTLTIQRTQQEDSAVYLCASSSFMGGGRETQYFGPGTRLLVL.

This clonotype occurred a few times. The chain recombines TRBV7-9 with TRBJ2-5, with 7 bases aligning to TRBD2. Germline CDR1 is SEHNR and CDR2 is FQNEAQ (reference sequence). CDR3 length equals 13 residues. Germline trimming cut 5 bases from V and 4 bases from J; bases unmatched to any gene: 4. The DNA of the CDR3 is TGTGCCAGCAGCCGGGACTACCCAGAGACCCAGTACTTC. It codes for CASSRDYPETQYF.

This clonotype was seen a few times. The J gene is TRBJ2-3, the V gene TRBV7-9; D gene uncertain. Germline V gives CDR1 SEHNR, CDR2 FQNEAQ (reference sequence). Trimming took off 3 bases at V and 6 bases at J, with 16 bases between the two ends. The CDR3 has 15 residues. This CDR3 is CASSFQLMPLDTQYF. The DNA of the CDR3 is TGTGCCAGCAGCTTCCAGCTGATGCCGTTGGATACGCAGTATTTT.

The chain couples TRBV9 to TRBJ1-2; unclear D gene. The germline gives CDR1 SGDLS, CDR2 YYNGEE. Trimming cost V 4 bases and J 4 bases, with 14 bases left between them. This CDR3 has 14 amino acids. In nucleotides, the CDR3 is TGTGCCAGCAGCTCCAAGCCCGGACCCTATGGCTACACCTTC. Protein: CASSSKPGPYGYTF.

The chain combines TRBV12-3 or TRBV12-4 with TRBJ2-1; 10 bases are a match to TRBD2. The V gene end was trimmed by 8 bases and the J gene end by 4 bases; junction bases not matched to a gene: 11. The CDR3 has 16 residues. DNA for the CDR3: TGTGCCAGCGGGGGATTTACTAGCGGGGTTTACAATGAGCAGTTCTTC. Its translation is CASGGFTSGVYNEQFF.

The chain has TRBV7-2 and TRBJ2-5; the D is unclear. The germline V gene encodes CDR1 SGHTA and CDR2 FQGNSA. Trimming pared 5 bases from V and 5 bases from J, leaving 15 bases between. CDR3 length equals 14 residues. The CDR3 sequence: CASSPDGQRETQYF. The CDR3 bases are TGTGCCAGCAGCCCGGATGGGCAGAGGGAGACCCAGTACTTC.

A few counts support this clonotype. The gene calls are TRBV29-1 and TRBJ2-7, with TRBD2 identical over 7 bases. This CDR3 spans 14 amino acids. V lost 3 bases and J lost 2; bases outside the gene matches: 7. In germline, CDR1 is SQVTM, CDR2 ANQGSEA. DNA for the CDR3: TGCAGCGTTGATGGGACTACCCCTCCCTACGAGCAGTACTTC. As protein: CSVDGTTPPYEQYF.

This clonotype was counted many times. This chain links TRBV7-6 with TRBJ2-1; a weak D match, TRBD2 (5 bases). The CDR3 runs 14 residues. V lost 0 bases and J lost 10, with 13 bases in between. Germline CDR1 and CDR2: SGHVS and FNYEAQ. The CDR3 region is CASSLALGSGEQFF. The DNA for the CDR3 is TGTGCCAGCAGCTTAGCCCTAGGGTCGGGAGAGCAGTTCTTC.

This clonotype was observed a few times. The genes are TRBV11-3 and TRBJ2-3; the match to TRBD1 covers 8 bases. The germline gives CDR1 SGHNT, CDR2 YENEEA. The length of the CDR3 is 16 residues. With V trimmed by 4 bases and J by 4 bases, 10 bases remained unmatched. As DNA, the CDR3 is TGTGCCAGCAGCTACGGACAGGGAAAAGCATCAGATACGCAGTATTTT. It codes for CASSYGQGKASDTQYF.

This clonotype appeared a few times. The rearrangement joins TRBV7-2 to TRBJ2-4; D uncertain. Germline loops: CDR1 SGHTA, CDR2 FQGNSA. The CDR3 has 16 residues. Trimming removed 1 base from V and 5 bases from J, with 15 bases in between. The CDR3: CASSLGAISSENIQYF. CDR3 nucleotide sequence: TGTGCCAGCAGCTTAGGCGCCATATCAAGCGAAAACATTCAGTACTTC.

This clonotype was observed a few times. The V call is TRBV18, the J call TRBJ1-1; D is unresolved. This CDR3 is built from 13 residues. From germline, CDR1 is KGHSH and CDR2 LQKENI. Trimming took 6 bases from V and 1 from J, leaving 9 bases between them. The chain's CDR3 is CASSPRANTEAFF. CDR3 DNA sequence: TGTGCCAGCTCTCCGAGGGCGAACACTGAAGCTTTCTTT.

The J gene is TRBJ1-4, the V gene TRBV5-1; D might be TRBD1 (6 bases). V lost 4 bases and J 4 bases, leaving 11 bases between the germline ends. There are 14 residues in the CDR3. Looked up from germline, CDR1 is SGHRS and CDR2 is YFSETQ. Written as DNA, the CDR3 is TGCGCCAGCAGCGTTCAGGGGATTAATGAAAAACTGTTTTTT. Amino acids: CASSVQGINEKLFF.